This T cell receptor beta chain came from a study of cytomegalovirus exposure and HLA in healthy donors. 13 Jbeta primers and 60 Vbeta primers were used for the PCR. The repertoire was sequenced with immunoSEQ multiplex PCR; TCRdb's copy has only in-frame clones and lacks some. The sample yields some 180,000 clones, approximately 80% seen once. Trimming removed 5 bases from V and 10 bases from J; junction bases left unmatched: 12. CDR1 and CDR2 from the germline V gene are SGHTA and FQGNSA. The CDR3 extends over 15 amino acids. The rearrangement links TRBV7-2 to TRBJ2-1, with TRBD2 matching 9 bases. This TCR derives from a woman in her twenties or thirties in good health and CMV-seronegative. Material for sequencing was PBMCs. CDR3 nucleotide sequence: TGTGCCAGCAGCCGAATAGCGGGAGAAGGTAGGGAGCAGTTCTTC. Amino acid sequence: CASSRIAGEGREQFF.